Sequencing of this T cell receptor (beta chain) was carried out in a study of radiotherapy plus CTLA-4 blockade in lung cancer (dated by TCRdb to the late 2010s). Context from the whole study: Among the enrolled patients, 18% had an objective response, and about 29% reached disease control.

Study-wide findings and limitations: The strongest predictors of response, as reported, were early dynamic changes in blood T cell clones along with a rise in serum interferon-beta after radiation. TCR clones derived from tumors expanded in peripheral blood after treatment with radiotherapy and ipilimumab.

A remark on this clone: The antigen it recognizes is unknown. The sample holds no much larger clone one base away, and base qualities are not on file.

The study tested focal radiation therapy combined with CTLA-4 blockade (ipilimumab) in patients with chemo-refractory metastatic non-small-cell lung cancer. According to the germline V gene, CDR1 reads MDHEN and CDR2 reads SYDVKM. Ends trimmed: V by 3 bases, J by 1 base; bases unmatched to a gene: 6. From the cysteine through the phenylalanine, the CDR3 covers 16 amino acids. Left in the record is the CDR3 DNA by itself, 48 bases read in frame from the first base. Library creation used the immunoSEQ multiplex PCR assay. As stored in TCRdb, this immuneACCESS dataset retains in-frame rearrangements with V and J assigned. A fraction of the clones does not appear; measured against another copy, unresolved V genes explain less than half of the discrepancy, and the remainder lacks a known reason. A total of roughly 59,000 clones appear in this sample, around three quarters of them only once. The top ten clones comprise 6.5% to 9.5% of the sample.

The rearranged chain carries TRBV28 and TRBJ2-1; 7 bases in between match TRBD2. This receptor was identified in a human donor with non-small cell lung cancer whose response to radiotherapy plus ipilimumab could not be evaluated. Sequencing was performed on peripheral blood, taken from a patient treated with radiotherapy plus ipilimumab. Read as DNA, the sequence is TGTGCCAGCAGTTTGATTTCAGCGGGGTCCTACAATGAGCAGTTCTTC. It encodes CASSLISAGSYNEQFF.